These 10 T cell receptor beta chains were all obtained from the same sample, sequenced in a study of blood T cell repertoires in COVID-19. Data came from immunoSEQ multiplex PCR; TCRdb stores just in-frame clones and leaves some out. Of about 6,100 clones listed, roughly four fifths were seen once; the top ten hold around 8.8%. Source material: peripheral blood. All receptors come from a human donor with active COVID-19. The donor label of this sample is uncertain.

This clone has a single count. Here the CDR3 reads CASSPPQGARTGELFF. CDR3 nucleotide sequence: TGTGCCAGCTCACCACCCCAGGGGGCGCGAACCGGGGAGCTGTTTTTT. The chain is built from TRBV18 and TRBJ2-2; TRBD1 matches at 8 bases. The CDR3 length is 16 residues. CDR1 is KGHSH, CDR2 LQKENI, per germline. Trimming at V came to 0 bases and at J to 5 bases, leaving 5 bases not matched to a gene.

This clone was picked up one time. CDR3 loop: CASRTSVNTGELFF. As DNA, the CDR3 is TGTGCCAGCCGAACTAGCGTCAACACCGGGGAGCTGTTTTTT. V usage is TRBV18 and J usage is TRBJ2-2, with 7 positions matching TRBD2. CDR3 length equals 14 residues. Germline assignment: CDR1 KGHSH and CDR2 LQKENI. V trimming: 8 bases; J trimming: 2 bases; junction bases outside the gene matches: 5.

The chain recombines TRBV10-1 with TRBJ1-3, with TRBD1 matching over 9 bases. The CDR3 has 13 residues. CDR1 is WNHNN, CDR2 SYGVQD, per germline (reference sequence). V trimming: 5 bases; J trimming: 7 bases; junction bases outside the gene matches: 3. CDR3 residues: CASSPGTGNTIYF. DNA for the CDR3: TGCGCCAGCAGTCCCGGGACAGGGAACACCATATATTTT.

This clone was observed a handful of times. The CDR3 loop is CASREEWGKRSEAFF. The CDR3 bases are TGTGCCAGCAGGGAGGAGTGGGGTAAACGCTCTGAAGCTTTCTTT. The gene calls are TRBV2 and TRBJ1-1; the D is unclear. Per germline, CDR1 SNHLY and CDR2 FYNNEI. The germline V and J ends were trimmed by 6 bases and 6 bases, with 20 bases remaining between them. The CDR3 is 15 residues long. Drawing the rest from reference TRBV2 and TRBJ1-1, the complete variable domain is EPEVTQTPSHQVTQMGQEVILRCVPISNHLYFYWYRQILGQKVEFLVSFYNNEISEKSEIFDDQFSVERPDGSNFTLKIRSTKLEDSAMYFCASREEWGKRSEAFFGQGTRLTVV.

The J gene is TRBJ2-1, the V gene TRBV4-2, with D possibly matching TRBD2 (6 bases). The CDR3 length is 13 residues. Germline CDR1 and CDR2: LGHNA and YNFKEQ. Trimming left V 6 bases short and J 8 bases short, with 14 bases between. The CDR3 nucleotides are TGTGCCAGCAGGACTAGTTATGCCGATGAGCAGTTCTTC. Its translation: CASRTSYADEQFF.

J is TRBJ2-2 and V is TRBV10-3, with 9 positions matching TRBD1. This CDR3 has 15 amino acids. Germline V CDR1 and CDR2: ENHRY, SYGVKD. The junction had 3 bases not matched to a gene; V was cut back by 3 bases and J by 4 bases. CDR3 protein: CAISDTDRGTGELFF. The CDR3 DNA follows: TGTGCCATCAGTGATACGGACAGGGGCACCGGGGAGCTGTTTTTT.

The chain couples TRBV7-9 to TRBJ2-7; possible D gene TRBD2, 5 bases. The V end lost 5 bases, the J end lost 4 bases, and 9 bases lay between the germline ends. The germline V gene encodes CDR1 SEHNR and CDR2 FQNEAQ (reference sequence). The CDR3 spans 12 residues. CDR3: CASSTGFYEQYF. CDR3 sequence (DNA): TGTGCCAGCAGCACGGGATTTTACGAGCAGTACTTC.

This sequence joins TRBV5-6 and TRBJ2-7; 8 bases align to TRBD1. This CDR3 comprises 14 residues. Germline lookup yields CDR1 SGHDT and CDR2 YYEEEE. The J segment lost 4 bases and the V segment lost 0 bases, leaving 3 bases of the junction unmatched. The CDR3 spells CASSLGQGLYEQYF. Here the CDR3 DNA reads TGTGCCAGCAGCTTGGGACAGGGGTTATACGAGCAGTACTTC.

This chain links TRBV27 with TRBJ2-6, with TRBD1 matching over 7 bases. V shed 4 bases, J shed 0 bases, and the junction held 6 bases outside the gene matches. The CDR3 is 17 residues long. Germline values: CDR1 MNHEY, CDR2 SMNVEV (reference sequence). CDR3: CASSSTGASSGANVLTF. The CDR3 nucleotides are TGTGCCAGCAGTTCCACAGGGGCGAGCTCTGGGGCCAACGTCCTGACTTTC.

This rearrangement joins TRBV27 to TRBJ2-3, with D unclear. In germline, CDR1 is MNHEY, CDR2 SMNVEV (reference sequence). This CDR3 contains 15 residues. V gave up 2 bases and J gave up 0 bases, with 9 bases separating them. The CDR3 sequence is CASSLLSQSTDTQYF. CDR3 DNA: TGTGCCAGCAGTTTACTTAGCCAAAGCACAGATACGCAGTATTTT.